This T cell receptor beta chain originates from a study of post-analysis software for immune sequencing data. Unique molecular identifiers featured in each of the TCR beta cDNA libraries. From around 0.96 to 9.9 million T cells, roughly 540,000 cDNA molecules were obtained. TCRdb re-derived calls from the PCR reads in MiXCR, one entry per CDR3 protein. The sample comprises about 760,000 distinct CDR3 sequences, about 27% of which are singletons, and 0.56% rests with the top ten. Comments on this clonotype: Its antigen is not identified.

Study-level results: Patients with multiple sclerosis recorded significantly lower normalized Chao1 diversity than controls, the study found. Samples made in the same batch grouped tightly together by F measure. In patients, 4 to 6 TRBV segments were more frequent than in controls, with TRBV5-6, TRBV5-1 and TRBV20-1 among them.

Looked up from germline, CDR1 is SQVTM and CDR2 is ANQGSEA. The CDR3 runs 12 residues. The V and J ends lost 6 bases and 9 bases, in that order; junction bases with no gene match: 8. V is TRBV29-1 and J is TRBJ2-1; 7 nucleotides agree with TRBD1. Sample: blood. This TCR was recovered from a girl aged 10 to 17 with multiple sclerosis. CDR3: CSVARTGPEQFF. CDR3 sequence (DNA): TGCAGCGTGGCGAGGACAGGTCCTGAGCAGTTCTTC.